This T cell receptor beta chain was obtained from a study of cytomegalovirus exposure and HLA in healthy donors. Findings of the study overall: For most TCR sequences rarity was the rule, although some public TCRs occurred in many donors.

Germline V gene lookup returns CDR1 SGDLS and CDR2 YYNGEE. V lost 1 base to trimming and J lost 1 base, with 5 bases between them. The length of the CDR3 is 13 residues. Primers: 60 Vbeta forward and 13 Jbeta reverse. Assay: immunoSEQ multiplex PCR; the TCRdb copy retains only in-frame clones and omits some. Of 120,000 or so clones listed, roughly 84% were seen once; the top ten hold about 6.6%. Points on this clone: Its target is not known.

The sequence came from a man aged 25 to 40 in good health and CMV-seropositive. The chain joins TRBV9 to TRBJ1-1; D remains ambiguous. Sequencing was carried out using PBMCs. CDR3 loop: CASSVIENTEAFF. DNA of the CDR3: TGTGCCAGCAGCGTAATAGAGAACACTGAAGCTTTCTTT. Full variable domain (remainder filled in from reference TRBV9 and TRBJ1-1): DSGVTQTPKHLITATGQRVTLRCSPRSGDLSVYWYQQSLDQGLQFLIQYYNGEERAKGNILERFSAQQFPDLHSELNLSSLELGDSALYFCASSVIENTEAFFGQGTRLTVV.